These 7 T cell receptor beta chains came from one sample sequenced in a study of identical twins. A single record per CDR3 protein comes from TCRdb applying MiXCR to the 5' RACE reads. The sample has about 720,000 distinct CDR3 sequences; 18% are singletons. A further study also used this sample, focusing on T cells expressing NK-cell markers.

Sequenced sample: PBMCs. The origin of the receptors is a woman under 30 in good health.

This clonotype was counted between two and nine times. The CDR3 region is CASTERTYNEQFF. CDR3 bases: TGTGCCAGCACAGAGCGGACCTACAATGAGCAGTTCTTC. The genes are TRBV6-2 or TRBV6-3 and TRBJ2-1; TRBD2 might be the D (5 bases). The V end lost 7 bases, the J end lost 2 bases, and 9 bases lay between the germline ends. The CDR3 totals 13 residues. Germline loops: CDR1 MNHEY, CDR2 SVGEGT.

This clonotype was seen a handful of times. The rearrangement joins TRBV7-3 to TRBJ2-3, with 8 bases lining up with TRBD2. J lost 5 bases, V lost 2 bases, and 9 bases had no gene match. The CDR3 covers 16 residues. Germline V gene data show CDR1 as SGHTA and CDR2 as FQGTGA. Here the CDR3 reads CASSLFGRAGEDTQYF. Here the CDR3 DNA reads TGTGCCAGCAGCTTATTTGGAAGAGCGGGGGAAGATACGCAGTATTTT.

The chain joins TRBV29-1 to TRBJ2-5, with D tentatively TRBD1 (5 bases). The CDR3 consists of 15 residues. Trimming shortened V by 0 bases and J by 2 bases, and 13 bases separated the two germline ends. Germline CDR1 reads SQVTM; CDR2 reads ANQGSEA. CDR3 protein: CSVEDRRQQQETQYF. CDR3 coding DNA: TGCAGCGTTGAAGATCGTAGACAGCAACAAGAGACCCAGTACTTC.

The chain links TRBV6-5 to TRBJ1-1; D not resolved. V was trimmed by 2 bases and J by 11 bases, leaving 15 bases between them. The CDR3 runs 13 residues. Germline V gene lookup returns CDR1 MNHEY and CDR2 SVGAGI. CDR3 sequence (DNA): TGTGCCAGCAGTTACGGGTCGCTCGGCCGGGCTTTCTTT. It specifies CASSYGSLGRAFF.

This clonotype was detected only a few times. V usage is TRBV11-2 and J usage is TRBJ2-6; the D gene is possibly TRBD1 (5 bases). CDR3 size: 17 residues. Germline loops: CDR1 SGHAT, CDR2 FQNNGV. The ends were cut back, 1 base at V and 4 bases at J, with 14 bases in the middle. The chain's CDR3 is CASSLVLGVGGANVLTF. The CDR3 nucleotides read TGTGCCAGCAGCTTAGTCTTAGGGGTGGGAGGGGCCAACGTCCTGACTTTC.

This sequence joins TRBV9 and TRBJ2-7; 9 bases line up with TRBD2. CDR3 length: 17 amino acids. CDR1 and CDR2 from the germline V gene are SGDLS and YYNGEE. V was pared by 4 bases and J by 0 bases, with 11 bases of the junction left unmatched. Here the CDR3 DNA reads TGTGCCAGCAGCCCAGCGGGGGGTTCACCGAGCTCCTACGAGCAGTACTTC. Residues: CASSPAGGSPSSYEQYF.

CDR3 DNA: TGTGCCACCAGTGATTCGGTCGGGGTCCAGTTCTTC. The encoded protein is CATSDSVGVQFF. The rearrangement links TRBV24-1 to TRBJ2-1, with TRBD2 as a possible D gene (5 bases). The CDR3 has 12 residues. In germline, CDR1 is KGHDR, CDR2 SFDVKD. Deletions cut 2 bases from V and 13 bases from J, with 11 bases between.